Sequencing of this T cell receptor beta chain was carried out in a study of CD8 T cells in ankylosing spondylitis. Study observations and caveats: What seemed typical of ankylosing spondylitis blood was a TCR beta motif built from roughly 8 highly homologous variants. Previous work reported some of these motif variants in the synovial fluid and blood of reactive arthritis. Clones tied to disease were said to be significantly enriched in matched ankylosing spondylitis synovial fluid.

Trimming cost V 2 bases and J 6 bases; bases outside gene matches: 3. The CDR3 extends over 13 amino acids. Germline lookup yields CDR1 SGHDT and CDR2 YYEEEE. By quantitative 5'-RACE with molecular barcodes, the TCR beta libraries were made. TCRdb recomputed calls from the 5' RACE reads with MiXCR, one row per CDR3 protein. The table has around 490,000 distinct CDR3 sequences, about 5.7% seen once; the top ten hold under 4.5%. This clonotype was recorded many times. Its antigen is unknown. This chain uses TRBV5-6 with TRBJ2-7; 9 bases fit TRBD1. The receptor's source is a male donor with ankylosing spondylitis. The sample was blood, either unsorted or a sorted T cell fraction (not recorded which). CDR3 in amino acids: CASSLGTGTEQYF. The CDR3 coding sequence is TGTGCCAGCAGCTTAGGGACAGGGACCGAGCAGTACTTC.